This record looks at one TCR beta chain sequence and its context. Each CDR3 protein is one row after TCRdb ran MiXCR on the PCR reads. Among tens of thousands of distinct CDR3 sequences listed, over 40% were seen once. V lost 3 bases, J lost 5 bases, and 7 bases stayed unmatched. Germline CDR1 and CDR2: DFQATT and SNEGSKA (reference sequence). CDR3 length: 16 residues. This sample is part of a study of CDR3 diversity in severe acne. The clonotype comes from a male donor in good health, without acne. The chain has TRBV20-1 and TRBJ2-1, with 13 bases fitting TRBD2. Input material: blood. The CDR3 sequence: CSASGGTSGDDNEQFF. The CDR3 DNA is TGCAGTGCTAGCGGCGGGACTAGCGGGGATGACAATGAGCAGTTCTTC.